These 8 T cell receptor beta chains were all obtained from the same sample, sequenced in a study of blood T cell repertoires in COVID-19. Assay used: immunoSEQ multiplex PCR; TCRdb lists only in-frame clones, some missing. The data show about 280,000 clones, with 90% seen just once and about 1.8% held by the top ten. Specimen: PBMCs or T cells enriched from blood (not recorded which). These receptors all come from a woman under 30 with acute COVID-19.

This clone was detected a few times. The V gene is TRBV7-3, the J gene TRBJ2-3; 10 bases are a match to TRBD2. Germline V CDR1 and CDR2: SGHTA, FQGTGA. V was pared by 2 bases and J by 8 bases, with 16 bases of the junction left unmatched. This CDR3 is 18 amino acids long. CDR3 sequence reads: CASSLSPYSSGRDGTQYF. CDR3 DNA sequence: TGTGCCAGCAGCTTATCGCCCTACTCTAGCGGGAGAGATGGTACGCAGTATTTT.

In DNA form, the CDR3 reads TGTGCCAGCAGCCGAAGAGACAGGGACTACGAGCAGTACTTC. It codes for CASSRRDRDYEQYF. The chain has TRBV4-2 and TRBJ2-7; 7 bases map to TRBD1. Germline V gene data show CDR1 as LGHNA and CDR2 as YNFKEQ. J lost 3 bases, V lost 4 bases, and 6 bases had no gene match. This CDR3 is built from 14 residues.

This chain joins TRBV5-1 and TRBJ2-2, with TRBD2 identical over 8 bases. The CDR3 consists of 16 residues. Germline assignment: CDR1 SGHRS and CDR2 YFSETQ. Trimming cost V 3 bases and J 5 bases; bases outside gene matches: 9. The CDR3 nucleotides are TGCGCCAGCAGCTCTACAGCGGGAGTAGGGACCGGGGAGCTGTTTTTT. Encoded protein: CASSSTAGVGTGELFF.

The chain has TRBV15 and TRBJ2-7, with TRBD2 matching over 13 bases. This CDR3 comprises 17 residues. In germline, CDR1 is LNHNV, CDR2 YYDKDF (reference sequence). With 5 bases clipped from V and 5 bases from J, the junction kept 12 bases outside the gene matches. The CDR3 spells CATSPTRTSGRTNEQYF. DNA for the CDR3: TGTGCCACCAGCCCAACTCGGACTAGCGGGAGAACGAACGAGCAGTACTTC.

This rearrangement joins TRBV5-1 to TRBJ1-4; possibly TRBD1 for D (5 bases). The CDR3 has 16 amino acids. Germline CDR1 is SGHRS and CDR2 is YFSETQ. The germline V and J ends were trimmed by 2 bases and 7 bases, with 18 bases remaining between them. CDR3 in DNA: TGCGCCAGCAGCTTTGACCATAGGGGAGGCGGTGAAAAACTGTTTTTT. Protein sequence: CASSFDHRGGGEKLFF.

The CDR3 here is CASSGKQGPSGNTIYF. The DNA of the CDR3 is TGTGCCAGCAGCGGGAAACAGGGGCCCTCTGGAAACACCATATATTTT. The chain has TRBV5-4 and TRBJ1-3; 7 nucleotides line up with TRBD1. Looked up from germline, CDR1 is SGHNT and CDR2 is YYREEE (reference sequence). V dropped 4 bases and J dropped 0; count of bases not matched to a gene: 7. The CDR3 covers 16 residues.

DNA for the CDR3: TGTGCCATCAGTCAGGGGGTGACAGTGGAGAAAAACATTCAGTACTTC. Amino acids: CAISQGVTVEKNIQYF. The gene calls are TRBV10-3 and TRBJ2-4; 7 nucleotides match TRBD1. J was trimmed by 4 bases and V by 5 bases; bases with no gene match: 11. Germline CDR1 and CDR2: ENHRY and SYGVKD. The CDR3 totals 16 residues.

This CDR3 reads CASSVDGGREAFF. In nucleotides, the CDR3 is TGTGCCAGCAGCGTAGATGGGGGGAGAGAAGCTTTCTTT. The chain links TRBV9 to TRBJ1-1; weak D call: TRBD1 (5 bases). Germline V gene lookup returns CDR1 SGDLS and CDR2 YYNGEE. Trimming took off 0 bases at V and 8 bases at J, with 11 bases between the two ends. The CDR3 loop spans 13 amino acids.